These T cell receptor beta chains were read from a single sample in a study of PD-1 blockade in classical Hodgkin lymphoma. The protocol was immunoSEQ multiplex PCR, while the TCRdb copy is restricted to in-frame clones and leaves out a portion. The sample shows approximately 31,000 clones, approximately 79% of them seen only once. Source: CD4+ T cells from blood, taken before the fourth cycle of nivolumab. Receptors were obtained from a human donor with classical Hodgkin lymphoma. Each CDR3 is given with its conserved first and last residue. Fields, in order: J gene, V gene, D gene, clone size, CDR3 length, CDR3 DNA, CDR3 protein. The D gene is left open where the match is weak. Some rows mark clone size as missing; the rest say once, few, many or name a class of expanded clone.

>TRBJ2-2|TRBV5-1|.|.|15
TGCGCCAGCAGCTTCTCGGCCTTCGACACCGGGGAGCTGTTTTTT
CASSFSAFDTGELFF
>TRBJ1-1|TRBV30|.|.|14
TGTGCCTGGACCCTCTTTCGGGAGTACACTGAAGCTTTCTTT
CAWTLFREYTEAFF
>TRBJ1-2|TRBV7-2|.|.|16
TGTGCCAGCAGCCAACAAAGCCGGACAGCTTCCTATGGCTACACCTTC
CASSQQSRTASYGYTF
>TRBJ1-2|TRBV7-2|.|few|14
TGTGCCAGCAGCGCAGACAGAACAAACTATGGCTACACCTTC
CASSADRTNYGYTF
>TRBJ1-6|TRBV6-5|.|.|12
TGTGCCAGCACCCACAGGGCTTCACCCCTCCACTTT
CASTHRASPLHF
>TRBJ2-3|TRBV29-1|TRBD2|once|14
TGCAGCTCCCTTACTAGCGGGGGGACAGATACGCAGTATTTT
CSSLTSGGTDTQYF
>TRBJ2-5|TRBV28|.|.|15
TGTGCCAGCAGTGCCCAGTTGGGTAGGGAAGAGACCCAGTACTTC
CASSAQLGREETQYF
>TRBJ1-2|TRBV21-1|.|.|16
TGTGCCAGCAGTCAAAGGGCGGGACACTTTAACTATGGCTACACCTTC
CASSQRAGHFNYGYTF
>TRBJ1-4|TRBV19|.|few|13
TGTGCCAGTAGTATCGGTGGAGGGGAAAAACTGTTTTTT
CASSIGGGEKLFF
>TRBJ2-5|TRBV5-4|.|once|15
TGTGCCAGCAGCCGGTGGGTAGGGGTGAAAGAGACCCAGTACTTC
CASSRWVGVKETQYF
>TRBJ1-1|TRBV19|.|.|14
TGTGCCAGCTCCCCCCAGGGGCCGAACACTGAAGCTTTCTTT
CASSPQGPNTEAFF